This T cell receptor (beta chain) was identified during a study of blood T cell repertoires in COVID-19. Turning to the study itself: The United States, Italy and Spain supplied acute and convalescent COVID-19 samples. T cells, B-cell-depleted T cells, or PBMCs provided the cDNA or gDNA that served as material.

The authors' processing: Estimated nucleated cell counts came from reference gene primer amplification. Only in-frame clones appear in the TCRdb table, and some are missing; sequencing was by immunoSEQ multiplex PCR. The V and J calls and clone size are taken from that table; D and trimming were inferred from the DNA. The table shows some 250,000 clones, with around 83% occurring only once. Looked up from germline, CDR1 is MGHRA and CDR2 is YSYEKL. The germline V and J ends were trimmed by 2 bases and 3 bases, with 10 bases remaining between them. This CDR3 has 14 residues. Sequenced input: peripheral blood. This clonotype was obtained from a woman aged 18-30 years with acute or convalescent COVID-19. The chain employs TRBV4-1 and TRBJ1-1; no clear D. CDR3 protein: CASSQKTTHTEAFF. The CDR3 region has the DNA TGCGCCAGCAGCCAAAAGACAACTCACACTGAAGCTTTCTTT.